The clone carrying this T cell receptor (beta chain) has only a few counts. This entry comes from a study of T-cell reconstitution after alpha-beta-depleted transplantation in children. The CDR3 is made up of 16 amino acids. Germline V CDR1 and CDR2: DFQATT, SNEGSKA (reference sequence). V lost 0 bases and J 5 bases, leaving 17 bases between the germline ends. The authors prepared the TCRbeta library with unique molecular identifiers. TCRdb redid the calling of the PCR reads with MiXCR, one entry per CDR3 protein. The table has hundreds of thousands of distinct CDR3 sequences, roughly 17% seen once. The origin of this receptor is a human donor who donated a stem cell graft to a child with acute myeloid leukemia. The sample in question was PBMCs from the stem cell graft donor, obtained from the stem cell graft. V usage is TRBV20-1 and J usage is TRBJ1-5; tentatively, D is TRBD1 (6 bases). The DNA of the CDR3 is TGCAGTGCTAGAGATCAACGGAGGGGGATGTATCAGCCCCAGCATTTT. Residues: CSARDQRRGMYQPQHF.